This T cell receptor (beta chain) originates from a study of blood T cell repertoires in COVID-19. Assay used: immunoSEQ multiplex PCR; TCRdb lists only in-frame clones, some missing. The table has 250,000 or so clones, approximately 88% seen once; the top ten hold 2% to 2.5%. The CDR3 has 15 amino acids. From germline, CDR1 is SGHVS and CDR2 FQNEAQ. V was cut by 0 bases and J by 0 bases, with 7 bases left in between. Sequencing used PBMCs or T cells enriched from blood (not recorded which). The source is a woman aged 40-49 years with acute COVID-19. The chain is built from TRBV7-8 and TRBJ2-3, with a tentative D call TRBD2 (6 bases). The CDR3 coding sequence is TGTGCCAGCAGCTTAGCTAGCGGAAGCACAGATACGCAGTATTTT. It specifies CASSLASGSTDTQYF.